The clone carrying this T cell receptor (beta chain) was seen ten or more times. The antigen remains unidentified. The source of the sample is a study of T cell repertoires in cytomegalovirus infection. Trimming removed 4 bases at V and 1 base at J, with 4 bases between. This CDR3 is 12 amino acids long. TCRdb re-derived calls from the reads in MiXCR, one entry per CDR3 protein. The sample lists 600,000 to 700,000 distinct CDR3 sequences, around 31% occurring once. Whole-study findings and limits: CMV carriers with the relevant HLA were identified by cumulative public TCR beta family frequency.

The V and J genes are TRBV12-3 or TRBV12-4 and TRBJ1-2; no reliable D call. This clonotype was sampled from a human donor in good health (CMV status not recorded). Some clones in this sample may be carry-over from other donors' samples. The specimen was cultured PBMCs, collected from culture after CMV antigen stimulation. The CDR3 is CASSWINYGYTF. For the CDR3, the DNA is TGTGCCAGCAGTTGGATTAACTATGGCTACACCTTC.